Listed below are T cell receptor beta chains from one sample, sequenced in a study of response to subunit inactivated influenza vaccine. TCRdb re-called the RT-PCR reads with MiXCR, one entry per CDR3 protein. The sample lists more than 400,000 distinct CDR3 sequences; more than 7% were seen once. The sample was PBMCs from blood, taken roughly 24 months after vaccination. The receptors were gathered from a man between 50 and 69 years old who received an inactivated influenza vaccine. CDR3s include the opening cysteine and the closing phenylalanine or tryptophan. The order of the fields is clone size, D gene, V gene, J gene, CDR3 protein, CDR3 DNA. D genes are given only for firm matches. Clone size is stated in some rows and not others, as once, few, many or a class when expanded.

>few|TRBD1|TRBV5-1|TRBJ1-4
CASSPGQEYEKLFF
TGCGCCAGCAGCCCGGGACAGGAGTATGAAAAACTGTTTTTT
>few|NA|TRBV24-1|TRBJ2-2
CATSEPWTASELFF
TGTGCCACCAGTGAACCCTGGACAGCCTCGGAGCTGTTTTTT
>NA|NA|TRBV10-3|TRBJ1-1
CAIVGQPNTEAFF
TGTGCCATCGTAGGACAGCCGAACACTGAAGCTTTCTTT
>NA|TRBD2|TRBV7-8|TRBJ2-7
CASSPLAGVSYEQYF
TGTGCCAGCAGCCCCCTAGCGGGAGTCTCCTACGAGCAGTACTTC
>NA|NA|TRBV29-1|TRBJ2-3
CSAGPERSPDTQYF
TGCAGCGCGGGGCCCGAGAGGAGTCCAGATACGCAGTATTTT
>few|NA|TRBV6-5|TRBJ2-1
CASSYRRGHNEQFF
TGTGCCAGCAGTTACAGAAGGGGTCACAATGAGCAGTTCTTC
>many|NA|TRBV20-1|TRBJ2-3
CSAGGASLTDTQYF
TGCAGTGCCGGAGGGGCTAGCCTCACAGATACGCAGTATTTT
>NA|NA|TRBV3-1|TRBJ2-3
CASSQVFAQSTDTQYF
TGTGCCAGCAGCCAAGTCTTCGCCCAGAGCACAGATACGCAGTATTTT
>NA|TRBD1|TRBV4-2|TRBJ2-2
CASSQAGQGRTGELFF
TGTGCCAGCAGCCAAGCGGGACAGGGTAGGACCGGGGAGCTGTTTTTT
>NA|NA|TRBV7-2|TRBJ1-1
CASSPQVALNTEAFF
TGTGCCAGCAGTCCCCAGGTGGCTTTGAACACTGAAGCTTTCTTT
>NA|TRBD2|TRBV20-1|TRBJ2-7
CSARELLAGSSSYEQYF
TGCAGTGCTAGAGAATTACTAGCGGGATCCTCTTCCTACGAGCAGTACTTC
>few|TRBD1|TRBV27|TRBJ1-1
CASTKGAAMNTEAFF
TGTGCCAGCACGAAGGGGGCGGCGATGAACACTGAAGCTTTCTTT
>NA|NA|TRBV4-3|TRBJ1-2
CASSHPGTNYGYTF
TGCGCCAGCAGCCATCCCGGGACGAACTATGGCTACACCTTC
>NA|NA|TRBV20-1|TRBJ2-7
CSALDRVQQYF
TGCAGTGCCCTAGATAGGGTACAGCAGTACTTC
>many|NA|TRBV7-2|TRBJ2-2
CASSLRLGGHNTGELFF
TGTGCCAGCAGCTTAAGGTTGGGGGGACACAACACCGGGGAGCTGTTTTTT
>few|NA|TRBV6-2/TRBV6-3|TRBJ2-5
CASRTPHQETQYF
TGTGCCAGCCGGACACCTCACCAAGAGACCCAGTACTTC